The 24 T cell receptor beta chains presented below share a single source sample, sequenced in a study of early T cells in non-severe SARS-CoV-2 infection. TCRdb analysed the 5' RACE reads with MiXCR anew, one entry per CDR3 protein. The data contain some 25,000 distinct CDR3 sequences, 5.4% of them singletons. The sequenced sample was whole blood. Receptor source: an adult who was a healthcare worker with PCR-confirmed SARS-CoV-2 infection or an uninfected control (not recorded which).

This clonotype was observed at least ten times. CDR3 sequence: CASSFRGALLADTQYF. For the CDR3, the DNA is TGTGCCAGCAGCTTCCGAGGGGCCCTGTTAGCAGATACGCAGTATTTT. The chain joins TRBV7-9 to TRBJ2-3; the D gene could be TRBD1 or TRBD2 (5 bases each). Germline-derived CDR1 and CDR2 are SEHNR and FQNEAQ (reference sequence). This CDR3 has 16 residues. V lost 3 bases to trimming and J lost 4 bases, with 17 bases between them.

This clonotype was counted only a few times. V and J are TRBV27 and TRBJ2-3; D is ambiguous. Germline V CDR1 and CDR2: MNHEY, SMNVEV (reference sequence). CDR3 size: 14 residues. Trimming cost V 7 bases and J 1 base, with 12 bases left between them. The CDR3 bases are TGTGCCAGCATCCCAGCATTGGGCACAGATACGCAGTATTTT. Residues: CASIPALGTDTQYF.

There are many counts of this clonotype. J is TRBJ1-4 and V is TRBV29-1; perhaps TRBD1 as D (5 bases). The CDR3 runs to 15 residues. V was clipped by 4 bases and J by 8 bases, with 20 bases between them. The germline V gene has CDR1 SQVTM and CDR2 ANQGSEA. The CDR3 reads CSVVGVSGEYEKLFF. The CDR3 DNA is TGCAGCGTTGTGGGGGTCTCTGGGGAGTACGAAAAACTGTTTTTT.

The table lists this clonotype with many counts. This chain links TRBV14 with TRBJ1-1, with TRBD1 matching 7 bases. Germline CDR1 and CDR2: SGHDN and FVKESK. The CDR3 spans 13 residues. The junction had 4 bases not matched to a gene; V was cut back by 4 bases and J by 5 bases. CDR3 sequence: CASSLTGTTEAFF. CDR3 nucleotide sequence: TGTGCCAGCAGCCTGACAGGGACGACTGAAGCTTTCTTT.

This clonotype was picked up a small number of times. The V call is TRBV28, the J call TRBJ1-2; D possibly corresponds to TRBD1 (5 bases). This CDR3 contains 13 residues. The germline gives CDR1 MDHEN, CDR2 SYDVKM. Trimming removed 2 bases at V and 4 bases at J, with 8 bases between. CDR3 nucleotide sequence: TGTGCCAGCAGTTTAGGAGGGGCCTATGGCTACACCTTC. Translating it yields CASSLGGAYGYTF.

This clonotype was counted between two and nine times. The chain employs TRBV20-1 and TRBJ2-7, with 7 bases that match TRBD2. The CDR3 spans 16 residues. CDR1 DFQATT and CDR2 SNEGSKA come from the germline V gene (reference sequence). V shed 0 bases and J 2 bases; nucleotides not matched to a gene: 10. CDR3 sequence: CSARDGGVGPAYEQYF. The CDR3 DNA follows: TGCAGTGCTAGAGATGGGGGGGTTGGACCGGCCTACGAGCAGTACTTC.

This clonotype was seen ten or more times. The chain combines TRBV20-1 with TRBJ2-3; unclear D gene. CDR3 length equals 15 residues. V lost 4 bases and J 6 bases, leaving 20 bases between the germline ends. In germline, CDR1 is DFQATT, CDR2 SNEGSKA (reference sequence). The CDR3 reads CSATRPGRYGDTQYF. As DNA, the CDR3 is TGCAGTGCTACCCGTCCAGGCCGTTATGGGGATACGCAGTATTTT.

This clonotype was seen at least ten times. The CDR3 bases are TGTGCCAGCAACGCCGTGGGACAGCCCCAGCATTTT. It specifies CASNAVGQPQHF. V gene TRBV7-9 combines with J gene TRBJ1-5; D remains ambiguous. The germline V gene encodes CDR1 SEHNR and CDR2 FQNEAQ (reference sequence). Between the trimmed V and J ends, which lost 7 bases and 7 bases, there was a span of 11 bases. CDR3 length: 12 amino acids.

This clonotype was detected many times. This chain uses TRBV18 with TRBJ1-1; D is undetermined. Deletions cut 3 bases from V and 4 bases from J, with 9 bases between. From germline, CDR1 is KGHSH and CDR2 LQKENI. The CDR3 has 13 amino acids. The CDR3 DNA is TGTGCCAGCTCACCTGTAGCGGTCACTGAAGCTTTCTTT. Protein: CASSPVAVTEAFF.

This clonotype has a count of ten or more. This chain links TRBV7-2 with TRBJ2-5; D unclear. This CDR3 is 12 amino acids long. V was clipped by 1 base and J by 4 bases, with 4 bases between them. CDR1 SGHTA and CDR2 FQGNSA come from the germline V gene. The CDR3 bases are TGTGCCAGCAGCTTAGGTACAGAGACCCAGTACTTC. It translates to CASSLGTETQYF.

The chain employs TRBV20-1 and TRBJ1-2, with D unresolved. The germline V gene encodes CDR1 DFQATT and CDR2 SNEGSKA (reference sequence). The germline V and J ends were trimmed by 1 base and 4 bases, with 10 bases remaining between them. CDR3 length: 13 amino acids. The DNA of the CDR3 is TGCAGTGCTAGAGTACCACCTCTCTATGGCTACACCTTC. Its translation is CSARVPPLYGYTF.

This clonotype was seen a handful of times. The chain couples TRBV9 to TRBJ1-2; TRBD1 agrees at 9 bases. This CDR3 has 15 residues. V shed 1 base and J 2 bases; nucleotides not matched to a gene: 3. The germline V gene encodes CDR1 SGDLS and CDR2 YYNGEE. CDR3 coding DNA: TGTGCCAGCAGCGTAAAAGGACAGGGGAACTATGGCTACACCTTC. This sequence encodes CASSVKGQGNYGYTF.

This clonotype occurred a few times. The J gene is TRBJ2-1, the V gene TRBV11-2; perhaps TRBD2 as D (6 bases). Germline CDR1 SGHAT, CDR2 FQNNGV. V was cut by 4 bases and J by 6 bases, with 19 bases left in between. CDR3 length: 16 amino acids. The CDR3 DNA reads as TGTGCCAGCAGCTCCGGGGCGGGCGTGGGACTCAATGAGCAGTTCTTC. It translates to CASSSGAGVGLNEQFF.

The chain couples TRBV28 to TRBJ2-5; 10 bases fit TRBD1. Germline values: CDR1 MDHEN, CDR2 SYDVKM. V shed 6 bases and J 5 bases; nucleotides not matched to a gene: 9. The CDR3 runs 15 residues. CDR3 loop: CASSTGTGAVETQYF. The CDR3 DNA sequence: TGTGCCAGCAGCACCGGGACAGGGGCGGTTGAGACCCAGTACTTC. Full variable domain (outside the CDR3, taken from reference TRBV28 and TRBJ2-5): DVKVTQSSRYLVKRTGEKVFLECVQDMDHENMFWYRQDPGLGLRLIYFSYDVKMKEKGDIPEGYSVSREKKERFSLILESASTNQTSMYLCASSTGTGAVETQYFGPGTRLLVL.

The table lists this clonotype with many counts. V and J are TRBV12-3 or TRBV12-4 and TRBJ2-3, with TRBD1 matching 7 bases. The CDR3 runs 15 residues. The V gene end was trimmed by 2 bases and the J gene end by 1 base; junction bases not matched to a gene: 3. The DNA of the CDR3 is TGTGCCAGCAGTTTATCCGGGACAGGCACAGATACGCAGTATTTT. Protein product: CASSLSGTGTDTQYF.

The rearrangement links TRBV7-8 to TRBJ2-7; TRBD2 aligns across 9 bases. The length of the CDR3 is 15 residues. Germline V gene data show CDR1 as SGHVS and CDR2 as FQNEAQ. The junction had 8 bases not matched to a gene; V was cut back by 5 bases and J by 3 bases. CDR3 region: CASSPTSGANYEQYF. Written as DNA, the CDR3 is TGTGCCAGCAGCCCGACTAGCGGAGCCAACTACGAGCAGTACTTC.

V and J are TRBV18 and TRBJ1-6; no reliable D call. This CDR3 spans 14 amino acids. CDR1 and CDR2 (germline): KGHSH, LQKENI. Trimming removed 2 bases at V and 7 bases at J, with 9 bases between. Here the CDR3 reads CASSPEAENSPLHF. CDR3 sequence (DNA): TGTGCCAGCTCACCAGAGGCAGAAAATTCACCCCTCCACTTT.

This clonotype was counted at least ten times. The gene calls are TRBV5-1 and TRBJ2-5, with D tentatively TRBD1 or TRBD2 (6 bases each). Per germline, CDR1 SGHRS and CDR2 YFSETQ. V lost 3 bases to trimming and J lost 4 bases, with 16 bases between them. The CDR3 extends over 15 amino acids. CDR3 in amino acids: CASSSYPGASETQYF. The CDR3 bases are TGCGCCAGCAGCTCCTACCCGGGGGCCTCAGAGACCCAGTACTTC.

In this sample, this clonotype turned up many times. The genes are TRBV20-1 and TRBJ2-1; 14 positions match TRBD2. Per germline, CDR1 DFQATT and CDR2 SNEGSKA (reference sequence). The V and J ends lost 6 bases and 8 bases, in that order; junction bases with no gene match: 15. The CDR3 runs 17 residues. CDR3 sequence: CSATIRLAGGREDEQFF. The CDR3 DNA sequence: TGCAGTGCCACAATAAGACTAGCGGGAGGGCGGGAGGATGAGCAGTTCTTC.

The table lists this clonotype with many counts. The chain carries TRBV27 and TRBJ2-7; 11 bases line up with TRBD2. Per germline, CDR1 MNHEY and CDR2 SMNVEV (reference sequence). The CDR3 contains 17 residues. J gave up 2 bases and V 2 bases, and 8 bases lay outside the gene matches. CDR3 sequence: CASSLTMGLADAYEQYF. As DNA, the CDR3 is TGTGCCAGCAGTTTAACAATGGGACTAGCGGACGCCTACGAGCAGTACTTC.

This clonotype was seen more than once but under ten times. J is TRBJ2-3 and V is TRBV10-3; possibly TRBD2 for D (5 bases). The CDR3 is made up of 13 amino acids. Germline values: CDR1 ENHRY, CDR2 SYGVKD. V lost 10 bases and J lost 2, with 13 bases in between. The CDR3 is CATQEGSTDTQYF. The DNA of the CDR3 is TGTGCCACCCAAGAGGGTTCCACAGATACGCAGTATTTT.

Ten or more counts support this clonotype. The rearrangement links TRBV3-1 to TRBJ2-3; D ambiguous. Trimming removed 4 bases at V and 3 bases at J, with 11 bases between. The CDR3 consists of 14 residues. Germline CDR1 LGHDT, CDR2 YNNKEL (reference sequence). CDR3 in DNA: TGTGCCAGCAGCCCTTCGTTGGGGACAGATACGCAGTATTTT. Translation gives CASSPSLGTDTQYF.

This clonotype was observed a few times. The V and J genes are TRBV6-5 and TRBJ2-1, with 7 bases matching TRBD2. Germline CDR1 reads MNHEY; CDR2 reads SVGAGI. V shed 2 bases and J 0 bases; nucleotides not matched to a gene: 7. The CDR3 consists of 17 residues. The chain's CDR3 is CASSYPQGGSSYNEQFF. Here the CDR3 DNA reads TGTGCCAGCAGTTACCCGCAGGGCGGGAGCTCCTACAATGAGCAGTTCTTC.

In this sample, this clonotype turned up once. The rearrangement links TRBV28 to TRBJ2-3; D not certain. Trimming took off 2 bases at V and 3 bases at J, with 15 bases between the two ends. CDR1 and CDR2 from the germline V gene are MDHEN and SYDVKM. This CDR3 spans 16 amino acids. CDR3 protein: CASSLGAFLLTDTQYF. CDR3 DNA sequence: TGTGCCAGCAGTTTAGGTGCCTTCCTATTGACAGATACGCAGTATTTT.